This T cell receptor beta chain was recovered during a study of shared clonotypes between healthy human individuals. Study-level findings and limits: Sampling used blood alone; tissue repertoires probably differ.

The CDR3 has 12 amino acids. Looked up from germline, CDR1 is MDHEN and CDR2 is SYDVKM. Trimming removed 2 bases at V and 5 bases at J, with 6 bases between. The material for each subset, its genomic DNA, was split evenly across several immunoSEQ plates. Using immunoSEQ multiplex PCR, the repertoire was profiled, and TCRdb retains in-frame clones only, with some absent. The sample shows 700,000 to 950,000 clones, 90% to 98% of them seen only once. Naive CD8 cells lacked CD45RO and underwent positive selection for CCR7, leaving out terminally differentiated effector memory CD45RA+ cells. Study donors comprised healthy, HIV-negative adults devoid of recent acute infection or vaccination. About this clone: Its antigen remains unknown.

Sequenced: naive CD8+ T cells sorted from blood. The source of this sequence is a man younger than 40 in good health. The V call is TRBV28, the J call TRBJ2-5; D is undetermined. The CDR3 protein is CASSLDEETQYF. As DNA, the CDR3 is TGTGCCAGCAGTTTAGACGAGGAGACCCAGTACTTC.